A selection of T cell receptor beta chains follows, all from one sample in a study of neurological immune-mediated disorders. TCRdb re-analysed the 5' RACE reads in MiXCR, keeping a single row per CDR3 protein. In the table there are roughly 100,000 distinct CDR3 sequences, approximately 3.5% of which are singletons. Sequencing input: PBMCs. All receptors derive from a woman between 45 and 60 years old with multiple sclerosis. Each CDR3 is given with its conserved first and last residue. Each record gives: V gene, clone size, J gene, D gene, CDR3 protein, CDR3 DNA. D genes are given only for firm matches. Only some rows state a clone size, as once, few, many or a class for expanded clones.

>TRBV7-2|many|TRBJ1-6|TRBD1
CASSFAGQGGSPLHF
TGTGCCAGCAGTTTCGCGGGACAGGGAGGTTCACCCCTCCACTTT
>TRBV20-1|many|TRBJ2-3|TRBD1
CSAGTGVTDTQYF
TGCAGCGCAGGGACAGGGGTCACAGATACGCAGTATTTT
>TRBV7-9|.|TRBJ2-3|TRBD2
CASSSPGTRLSSTDTQYF
TGTGCCAGCAGCTCACCCGGGACTAGGCTTTCTAGCACAGATACGCAGTATTTT
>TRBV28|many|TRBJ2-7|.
CAGSTGSTYEQYF
TGTGCCGGCTCGACAGGCTCAACCTACGAGCAGTACTTC
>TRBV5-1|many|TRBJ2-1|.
CASSASSYNEQFF
TGCGCCAGCAGCGCGAGCTCCTACAATGAGCAGTTCTTC
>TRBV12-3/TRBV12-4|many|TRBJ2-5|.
CASRSGAIGGETQYF
TGTGCCAGCAGGTCAGGGGCCATTGGTGGGGAGACCCAGTACTTC
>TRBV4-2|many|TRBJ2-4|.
CASSQDRAGKNIQYF
TGTGCCAGCAGCCAAGACCGGGCAGGCAAAAACATTCAGTACTTC
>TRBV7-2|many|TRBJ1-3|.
CASSMTVQNTIYF
TGTGCCAGCAGCATGACAGTTCAGAACACCATATATTTT
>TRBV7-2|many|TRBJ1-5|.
CASSPRMAGGAQHF
TGTGCCAGCAGCCCGCGGATGGCAGGAGGAGCCCAGCATTTT
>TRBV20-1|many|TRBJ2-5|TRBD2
CSARGPGLVETQYF
TGCAGTGCTAGAGGTCCGGGACTAGTAGAGACCCAGTACTTC
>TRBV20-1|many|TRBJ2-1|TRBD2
CSTSGAHLPGGFF
TGCAGTACCAGCGGGGCACACCTCCCCGGGGGGTTCTTC
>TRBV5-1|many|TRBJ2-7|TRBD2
CASSQLADYYEQYF
TGCGCCAGCAGCCAGCTAGCGGACTACTACGAGCAGTACTTC
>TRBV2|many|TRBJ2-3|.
CASTTTDTQYF
TGTGCCAGCACTACCACAGATACGCAGTATTTT
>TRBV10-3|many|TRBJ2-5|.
CAIRDPQETQYF
TGTGCCATCAGGGATCCCCAAGAGACCCAGTACTTC
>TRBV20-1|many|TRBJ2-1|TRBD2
CSGGGASYNEQFF
TGCAGCGGCGGGGGGGCCTCCTACAATGAGCAGTTCTTC
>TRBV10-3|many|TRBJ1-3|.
CAIGDGRTSGNTIYF
TGTGCCATCGGGGATGGGCGAACCTCTGGAAACACCATATATTTT
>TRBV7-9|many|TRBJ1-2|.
CASSLVPGPPNYGYTF
TGTGCCAGCAGCTTAGTCCCAGGCCCCCCTAACTATGGCTACACCTTC
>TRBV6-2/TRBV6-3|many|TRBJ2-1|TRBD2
CASSSGSSYNEQFF
TGTGCCAGCAGTAGCGGGAGCTCCTACAATGAGCAGTTCTTC
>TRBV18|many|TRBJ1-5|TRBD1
CASSPEQGRGQPQHF
TGTGCCAGCTCCCCTGAACAGGGGAGAGGTCAGCCCCAGCATTTT
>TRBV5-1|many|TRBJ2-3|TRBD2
CASSAGGQPNTDTQYF
TGCGCCAGCAGCGCGGGAGGACAGCCCAACACAGATACGCAGTATTTT
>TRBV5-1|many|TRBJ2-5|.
CASSFGGSGETQYF
TGCGCCAGCAGCTTTGGGGGCTCCGGAGAGACCCAGTACTTC
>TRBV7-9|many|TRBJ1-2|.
CASSLELPFF
TGTGCCAGCAGCTTAGAACTACCTTTCTTC
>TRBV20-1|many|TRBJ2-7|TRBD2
CSAGTSLLDEQYF
TGCAGTGCTGGGACTAGCCTTCTCGACGAGCAGTACTTC
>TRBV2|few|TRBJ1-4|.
CASSRSPGGGEKLFF
TGTGCCAGCAGTCGTTCACCGGGAGGCGGTGAAAAACTGTTTTTT
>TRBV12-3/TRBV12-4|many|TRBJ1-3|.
CASRPPVPGSGNTIYF
TGTGCCAGCAGGCCCCCAGTCCCGGGCTCTGGAAACACCATATATTTT
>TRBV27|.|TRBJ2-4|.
CASTTLGGAKNIQYF
TGTGCCAGCACCACCCTCGGGGGAGCCAAAAACATTCAGTACTTC
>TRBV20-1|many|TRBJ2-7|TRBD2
CSASGAYEQYF
TGCAGTGCCAGCGGGGCCTACGAGCAGTACTTC
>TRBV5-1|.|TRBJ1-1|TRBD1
CASSLNRGGTEAFF
TGCGCCAGCAGCTTAAACAGGGGAGGGACTGAAGCTTTCTTT
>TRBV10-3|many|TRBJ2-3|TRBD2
CAIRDLAGLQDTQYF
TGTGCCATCAGGGATCTAGCGGGGTTGCAAGATACGCAGTATTTT
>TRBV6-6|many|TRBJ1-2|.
CASSYDQGKDYGYTF
TGTGCCAGCAGTTACGATCAGGGGAAGGACTATGGCTACACCTTC
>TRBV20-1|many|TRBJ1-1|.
CSASFGLVEAFF
TGCAGTGCTAGTTTCGGACTTGTTGAAGCTTTCTTT
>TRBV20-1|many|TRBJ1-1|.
CSASGGSANTEAFF
TGCAGTGCTAGTGGAGGAAGCGCGAACACTGAAGCTTTCTTT
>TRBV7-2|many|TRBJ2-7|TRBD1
CASSPRTGGGNEQYF
TGTGCCAGCAGCCCCAGGACAGGGGGCGGGAACGAGCAGTACTTC
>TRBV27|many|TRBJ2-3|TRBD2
CASSLLTSGPSTDTQYF
TGTGCCAGCAGTTTATTAACTAGCGGGCCTAGCACAGATACGCAGTATTTT
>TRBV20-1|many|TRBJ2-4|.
CSARGPGPYKNIQYF
TGCAGTGCTAGAGGGCCGGGCCCCTACAAAAACATTCAGTACTTC
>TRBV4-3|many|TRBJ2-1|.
CASSQRGSTNEQFF
TGCGCCAGCAGCCAACGCGGAAGCACGAATGAGCAGTTCTTC
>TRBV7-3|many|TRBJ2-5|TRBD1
CASSLTTVRTGGFRETQYF
TGTGCCAGCAGCTTAACTACGGTTAGGACAGGGGGTTTTCGAGAGACCCAGTACTTC
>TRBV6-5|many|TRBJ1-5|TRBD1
CASSPRQGFNQPQHF
TGTGCCAGCAGCCCAAGACAGGGATTCAATCAGCCCCAGCATTTT
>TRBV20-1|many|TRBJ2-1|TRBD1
CSAEGQGGTNEQFF
TGCAGTGCTGAGGGACAGGGGGGGACGAATGAGCAGTTCTTC
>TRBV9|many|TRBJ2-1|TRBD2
CASSAPTSGGPGYNEQFF
TGTGCCAGCAGCGCCCCCACTAGCGGGGGACCGGGTTACAATGAGCAGTTCTTC
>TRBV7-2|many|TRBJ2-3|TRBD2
CASSLAAGSVTDTQYF
TGTGCCAGCAGCTTAGCAGCGGGGAGTGTTACAGATACGCAGTATTTT
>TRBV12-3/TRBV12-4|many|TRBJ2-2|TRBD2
CASSPGLARNTGELFF
TGTGCCAGCAGTCCCGGACTAGCGAGGAACACCGGGGAGCTGTTTTTT
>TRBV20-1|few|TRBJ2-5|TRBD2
CSASVGTSGGAGETQYF
TGCAGTGCTAGTGTCGGGACTAGCGGGGGGGCTGGGGAGACCCAGTACTTC
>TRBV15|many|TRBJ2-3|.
CATAKWTDTQYF
TGTGCCACCGCCAAGTGGACAGATACGCAGTATTTT
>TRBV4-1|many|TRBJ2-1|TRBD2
CASSRTLIERGGLNEQFF
TGCGCCAGCAGCCGGACCCTAATCGAGCGGGGGGGCTTGAATGAGCAGTTCTTC
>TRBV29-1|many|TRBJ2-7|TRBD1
CSVVRGQAQYEQYF
TGCAGCGTTGTAAGGGGACAGGCCCAATACGAGCAGTACTTC
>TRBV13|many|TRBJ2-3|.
CASSFLGNTDTQYF
TGTGCCAGCAGCTTCCTAGGGAACACAGATACGCAGTATTTT
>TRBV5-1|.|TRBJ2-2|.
CASTETGRGGTGELFF
TGCGCCAGCACCGAAACAGGGAGAGGCGGCACCGGGGAGCTGTTTTTT
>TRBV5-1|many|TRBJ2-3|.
CASSLGSTDTQYF
TGCGCCAGCAGCTTGGGATCAACAGATACGCAGTATTTT
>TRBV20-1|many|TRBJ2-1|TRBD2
CSALKVAGGNNEQFF
TGCAGTGCGCTTAAAGTAGCGGGGGGGAACAATGAGCAGTTCTTC
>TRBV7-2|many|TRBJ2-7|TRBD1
CASSLMTGYYEQYF
TGTGCCAGCAGCTTAATGACAGGGTACTACGAGCAGTACTTC
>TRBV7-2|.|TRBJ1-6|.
CASSLGTFNSPLHF
TGTGCCAGCAGCTTAGGGACATTTAATTCACCCCTCCACTTT
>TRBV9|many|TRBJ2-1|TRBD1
CASRGQGSYNEQFF
TGTGCCAGCAGGGGACAGGGTTCCTACAATGAGCAGTTCTTC
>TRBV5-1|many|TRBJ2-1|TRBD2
CASSGVRTSVYNEQFF
TGCGCCAGCAGCGGAGTCCGGACTAGCGTCTACAATGAGCAGTTCTTC
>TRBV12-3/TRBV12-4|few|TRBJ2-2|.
CASRVIGELFF
TGTGCCAGCAGGGTGATCGGGGAGCTGTTTTTT
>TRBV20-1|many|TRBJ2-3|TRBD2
CSARNRLAHSSTDTQYF
TGCAGTGCTAGAAACCGACTAGCGCATTCTAGCACAGATACGCAGTATTTT
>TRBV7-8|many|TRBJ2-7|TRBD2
CASSRGLAGATSYEQYF
TGTGCCAGCAGCCGGGGACTAGCGGGGGCCACTTCCTACGAGCAGTACTTC
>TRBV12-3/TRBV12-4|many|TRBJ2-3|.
CASSLGGTYTQYF
TGTGCCAGCAGTTTAGGTGGGACATATACGCAGTATTTT
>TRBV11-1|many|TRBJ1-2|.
CASSLAREGDGYTF
TGTGCCAGCAGCTTAGCGCGTGAGGGGGATGGCTACACCTTC